One and the same sample provided the 7 T cell receptor beta chains below, sequenced in a study of T cell repertoires in cytomegalovirus infection. These TCRs' antigens remain unknown. TCRdb re-derived calls from the reads in MiXCR, one entry per CDR3 protein. The sample records about 52,000 distinct CDR3 sequences, less than 20% being singletons. This specimen consisted of CD8+ T cells from cultured PBMCs, obtained from culture after CMV antigen stimulation. These receptor sequences come from a human donor in good health (CMV status not recorded). Some clones in this sample may be carry-over from other donors' samples.

This clonotype was seen a handful of times. The gene calls are TRBV30 and TRBJ1-5; unclear D gene. V was pared by 3 bases and J by 5 bases, with 5 bases between. The V gene's germline CDR1 is GTSNPN and CDR2 SVGIG (reference sequence). The CDR3 runs 11 residues. Here the CDR3 reads CAWRADQPQHF. Written as DNA, the CDR3 is TGTGCCTGGAGAGCAGATCAGCCCCAGCATTTT. Full variable domain (remainder filled in from reference TRBV30 and TRBJ1-5): SQTIHQWPATLVQPVGSPLSLECTVEGTSNPNLYWYRQAAGRGLQLLFYSVGIGQISSEVPQNLSASRPQDRQFILSSKKLLLSDSGFYLCAWRADQPQHFGDGTRLSIL.

This clonotype was observed a handful of times. The gene calls are TRBV6-6 and TRBJ2-7; TRBD1 matches 10 bases. Germline lookup yields CDR1 MNHNY and CDR2 SVGAGI (reference sequence). CDR3 size: 15 residues. V lost 5 bases and J lost 2; bases outside the gene matches: 6. The CDR3 DNA is TGTGCCAGCAGTACGGGACAGGGGATCCCCTACGAGCAGTACTTC. Translating it yields CASSTGQGIPYEQYF.

Here the CDR3 DNA reads TGCAGCGTTCGGACAGGGACAAGCACAGATACGCAGTATTTT. It specifies CSVRTGTSTDTQYF. This chain links TRBV29-1 with TRBJ2-3, with TRBD1 matching 8 bases. The CDR3 is 14 amino acids. Germline V gene lookup returns CDR1 SQVTM and CDR2 ANQGSEA. J gave up 0 bases and V 5 bases, and 4 bases lay outside the gene matches.

The chain links TRBV7-9 to TRBJ2-2, with 8 bases identical to TRBD1. The V segment lost 7 bases and the J segment 4 bases; nucleotides outside the gene matches: 5. The germline gives CDR1 SEHNR, CDR2 FQNEAQ (reference sequence). The length of the CDR3 is 14 residues. CDR3 nucleotide sequence: TGTGCCAGCATACCAGGGGGCTTCACCGGGGAGCTGTTTTTT. Protein product: CASIPGGFTGELFF. The full variable domain, in which reference TRBV7-9 and TRBJ2-2 provide the parts outside the CDR3, is DTGVSQNPRHKITKRGQNVTFRCDPISEHNRLYWYRQTLGQGPEFLTYFQNEAQLEKSRLLSDRFSAERPKGSFSTLEIQRTEQGDSAMYLCASIPGGFTGELFFGEGSRLTVL.

The DNA of the CDR3 is TGTGCCAGCAGTCCGGGACCGTCCTATGGCTACACCTTC. Translation gives CASSPGPSYGYTF. This chain connects TRBV12-3 or TRBV12-4 to TRBJ1-2; D might be TRBD1 (5 bases). The ends were cut back, 5 bases at V and 4 bases at J, with 11 bases in the middle. The CDR3 covers 13 residues.

The rearrangement uses TRBV12-3 or TRBV12-4 and TRBJ2-5, with TRBD1 matching over 10 bases. The J segment lost 1 base and the V segment lost 6 bases, leaving 2 bases of the junction unmatched. The CDR3 length is 14 residues. The CDR3 loop reads CASSRQGAQETQYF. The CDR3 DNA reads as TGTGCCAGCAGCCGACAGGGGGCCCAAGAGACCCAGTACTTC.

This clonotype showed up just a few times. The V and J genes are TRBV28 and TRBJ2-7; a possible D gene is TRBD1 (6 bases). V dropped 0 bases and J dropped 4 bases, with 7 bases sitting between them. CDR1 is MDHEN and CDR2 is SYDVKM in the germline V gene. This CDR3 region has 13 residues. DNA of the CDR3: TGTGCCAGCAGTTTATGGGGGGCATACGAGCAGTACTTC. It translates to CASSLWGAYEQYF.